These T cell receptor beta chains were read from a single sample in a study of CD8 T cells in ankylosing spondylitis. TCRdb re-called the 5' RACE reads through MiXCR, storing one row per CDR3 protein. Of around 320,000 distinct CDR3 sequences listed, more than 20% are singletons. Sample: blood, either unsorted or a sorted T cell fraction (not recorded which). The receptors stem from a female donor with ankylosing spondylitis or in good health (not recorded which). Both conserved end residues are part of each CDR3. The D gene is left open where the match is weak. Clone size is stated in some rows and not others, as once, few, many or a class when expanded.

V,size,D,J,CDR3,DNA
TRBV7-2,many,.,TRBJ2-2,CASSPGLLRTGELFF,TGTGCCAGCAGCCCCGGACTCCTTAGAACCGGGGAGCTGTTTTTT
TRBV12-3/TRBV12-4,few,.,TRBJ2-1,CASSSGRLGYNEQFF,TGTGCCAGCAGCTCGGGGAGGTTGGGGTACAATGAGCAGTTCTTC
TRBV29-1,.,.,TRBJ2-6,CSVDPSGANVLTF,TGCAGCGTCGACCCATCTGGGGCCAACGTCCTGACTTTC
TRBV20-1,many,.,TRBJ2-3,CSAAPGGPSTDTQYF,TGCAGTGCTGCCCCAGGAGGGCCCAGCACAGATACGCAGTATTTT
TRBV6-1,few,TRBD2,TRBJ2-3,CASTPAGGYPDTQYF,TGTGCCAGCACCCCCGCGGGGGGATATCCAGATACGCAGTATTTT
TRBV20-1,.,.,TRBJ2-1,CSAASHNEQFF,TGCAGTGCCGCAAGCCACAATGAGCAGTTCTTC
TRBV2,.,TRBD1,TRBJ1-5,CASSVGQGNQPQHF,TGTGCCAGCAGTGTGGGACAGGGAAATCAGCCCCAGCATTTT
TRBV5-1,.,TRBD2,TRBJ2-7,CASSLGLAGVHYEQYF,TGCGCCAGCAGCCTGGGACTAGCGGGAGTTCACTACGAGCAGTACTTC
TRBV20-1,few,TRBD2,TRBJ2-5,CSARERLGRGAQYF,TGCAGTGCTAGAGAGCGACTCGGGAGGGGAGCCCAGTACTTC
TRBV20-1,.,.,TRBJ2-5,CSARAIARETQYF,TGCAGTGCTAGGGCGATAGCTCGCGAGACCCAGTACTTC
TRBV29-1,many,TRBD2,TRBJ2-1,CSVAVRLAGYNEQFF,TGCAGCGTGGCGGTCAGACTAGCGGGTTACAATGAGCAGTTCTTC
TRBV7-2,.,TRBD1,TRBJ2-7,CASSLQGARSYEQYF,TGTGCCAGCAGCTTGCAGGGGGCAAGGTCCTACGAGCAGTACTTC
TRBV24-1,.,.,TRBJ2-3,CATSDPTRVVGTDTQYF,TGTGCCACCAGTGACCCCACCCGGGTTGTGGGGACAGATACGCAGTATTTT
TRBV18,.,.,TRBJ2-7,CASSYGSSNYEQYF,TGTGCCAGCTCTTACGGGTCTTCAAATTACGAGCAGTACTTC
TRBV20-1,many,TRBD2,TRBJ2-7,CSARPSGTTYEQYF,TGCAGTGCTCGACCTAGCGGGACCACCTACGAGCAGTACTTC
TRBV20-1,few,.,TRBJ2-3,CSAEFTDTQYF,TGCAGTGCCGAGTTCACAGATACGCAGTATTTT
TRBV5-5,few,.,TRBJ2-3,CASSFPGLGDTQYF,TGTGCCAGCAGCTTCCCAGGGCTAGGAGATACGCAGTATTTT
TRBV7-8,.,.,TRBJ1-5,CASSFGPALYSNQPQHF,TGTGCCAGCAGCTTTGGGCCAGCGCTGTATAGCAATCAGCCCCAGCATTTT
TRBV7-8,few,.,TRBJ1-1,CASSPQGFYAEAFF,TGTGCCAGCAGCCCCCAGGGATTCTACGCTGAAGCTTTCTTT
TRBV6-1,few,TRBD1,TRBJ2-3,CASGSSPSGTGFPDTQYF,TGTGCCAGCGGAAGTTCACCTTCAGGGACAGGGTTCCCAGATACGCAGTATTTT
TRBV7-2,few,.,TRBJ1-1,CASSLIEGYEAFF,TGTGCCAGCAGCTTAATAGAAGGGTATGAAGCTTTCTTT
TRBV7-2,.,.,TRBJ2-1,CASSLGWFNEQFF,TGTGCCAGCAGCTTAGGATGGTTCAATGAGCAGTTCTTC
TRBV12-3/TRBV12-4,many,TRBD1,TRBJ1-1,CASIIDREVTEAFF,TGTGCCAGCATTATTGACAGGGAGGTCACTGAAGCTTTCTTT
TRBV5-4,.,TRBD2,TRBJ2-3,CASSTGGGTHRAQYF,TGTGCCAGCAGCACTGGGGGGGGAACCCATCGGGCGCAGTATTTT
TRBV15,.,.,TRBJ1-3,CATSRDPGSGNTIYF,TGTGCCACCAGCAGAGACCCGGGCTCTGGAAACACCATATATTTT
TRBV12-3/TRBV12-4,few,.,TRBJ2-1,CASHLGIFPNEQFF,TGTGCCAGCCACCTAGGAATATTCCCCAATGAGCAGTTCTTC
TRBV25-1,few,.,TRBJ1-4,CASSAMGFGEKLFF,TGTGCCAGCAGTGCCATGGGGTTTGGGGAAAAACTGTTTTTT
TRBV4-3,.,.,TRBJ2-1,CASSQHTGGDEQFF,TGCGCCAGCAGCCAGCACACAGGGGGGGATGAGCAGTTCTTC
TRBV20-1,.,TRBD1,TRBJ2-7,CSASRAGGEQYF,TGCAGTGCTAGTCGAGCAGGGGGTGAGCAGTACTTC
TRBV6-1,.,.,TRBJ2-1,CASTLPVLDPYNEQFF,TGTGCCAGCACCCTCCCGGTACTAGATCCCTACAATGAGCAGTTCTTC
TRBV7-8,many,TRBD1,TRBJ2-7,CASSRQGPYEQYF,TGTGCCAGCAGCCGACAGGGACCCTACGAGCAGTACTTC
TRBV5-5,many,.,TRBJ1-6,CASSGGQGNSPLHF,TGTGCCAGCAGCGGGGGGCAGGGGAATTCACCCCTCCACTTT
TRBV9,.,.,TRBJ2-7,CASSVEVSSYEQYF,TGTGCCAGCAGCGTAGAAGTTAGCTCCTACGAGCAGTACTTC
TRBV7-2,few,.,TRBJ2-7,CASSLASPTYEQYF,TGTGCCAGCAGCTTGGCTAGTCCGACCTACGAGCAGTACTTC
TRBV12-3/TRBV12-4,many,.,TRBJ1-6,CASSFGEKDSPLHF,TGTGCCAGCAGTTTTGGGGAAAAAGATTCACCCCTCCACTTT
TRBV2,few,.,TRBJ1-1,CASSGGVGTEAFF,TGTGCCAGCAGTGGAGGGGTGGGCACTGAAGCTTTCTTT
TRBV10-3,.,TRBD2,TRBJ2-1,CAISGTSGTPGGEQFF,TGTGCCATCAGTGGGACTAGCGGCACCCCCGGAGGTGAGCAGTTCTTC
TRBV7-6,.,TRBD2,TRBJ2-1,CASSLSAGTSGNNEQFF,TGTGCCAGCAGCTTAAGTGCTGGGACTAGCGGGAACAATGAGCAGTTCTTC
TRBV29-1,.,TRBD2,TRBJ2-7,CSVDRAGTNEQYF,TGCAGCGTTGACCGGGCTGGGACTAACGAGCAGTACTTC
TRBV27,.,TRBD1,TRBJ2-7,CASRLGQGPYEQYF,TGTGCCAGCAGACTCGGACAGGGACCCTACGAGCAGTACTTC
TRBV29-1,few,.,TRBJ2-1,CSVDYAYNEQFF,TGCAGCGTTGACTACGCCTACAATGAGCAGTTCTTC